The following is a T cell receptor (beta chain) sequence with its context. The antigen remains unidentified. The data derive from a study of CD4 T cells in relation to SARS-CoV-2 and coronaviruses. Study-wide background: Controls used an HIV-1 Nef peptide pool or no peptide.

This table comes from immunoSEQ multiplex PCR, and its TCRdb copy is limited to in-frame clones, with some not included. The sample has about 24,000 clones, about 80% seen once. Unexposed donor CD4+ T cells date from about 2011-2018, before the COVID-19 pandemic. CD4+ T cells were isolated from the cells after 10 days of culture. The CDR3 extends over 16 amino acids. Looked up from germline, CDR1 is ENHRY and CDR2 is SYGVKD. V dropped 2 bases and J dropped 1; count of bases not matched to a gene: 6. Findings and caveats of the study: Crossreactive clones expanded significantly less to SARS-CoV-2 than monoreactive clones. No crossreactivity against non-spike viral proteins was tested here.

Sequencing input: CD4+ T cells from PBMCs, cultured in vitro. The rearrangement links TRBV10-3 to TRBJ1-2; TRBD1 matches at 8 bases. This receptor was obtained from a human donor in good health. CDR3 DNA sequence: TGTGCCATCAGTGAGGGACAGGGAGGGTTTAACTATGGCTACACCTTC. Residues: CAISEGQGGFNYGYTF.